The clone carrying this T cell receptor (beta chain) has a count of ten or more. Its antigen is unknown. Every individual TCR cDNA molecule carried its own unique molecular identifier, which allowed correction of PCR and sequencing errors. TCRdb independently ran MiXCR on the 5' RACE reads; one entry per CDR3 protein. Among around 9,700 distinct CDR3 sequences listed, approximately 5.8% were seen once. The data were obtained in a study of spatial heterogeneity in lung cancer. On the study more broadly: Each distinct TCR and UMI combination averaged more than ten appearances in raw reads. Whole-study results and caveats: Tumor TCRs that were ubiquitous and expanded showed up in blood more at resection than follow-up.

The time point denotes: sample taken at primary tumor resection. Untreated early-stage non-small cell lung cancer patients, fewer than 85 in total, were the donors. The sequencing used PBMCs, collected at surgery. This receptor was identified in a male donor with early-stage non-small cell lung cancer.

DNA of the CDR3: TGTGCCAGCAGTTTATCGGGTCCCCACAATGAGCAGTTCTTC. Its translation: CASSLSGPHNEQFF. The chain employs TRBV27 and TRBJ2-1; D remains unclear. The germline CDR1 and CDR2 sequences are MNHEY and SMNVEV (reference sequence). V lost 0 bases to trimming and J lost 5 bases, with 8 bases between them. This CDR3 contains 14 residues.